The rows below give T cell receptor beta chains drawn from one sample of a study of T-cell memory formation after mild COVID-19. Each CDR3 protein gets one entry after TCRdb re-called the 5' RACE reads with MiXCR. The sample holds about 350,000 distinct CDR3 sequences, roughly 13% seen once. The sample taken for sequencing was PBMCs or a T cell subset sorted from them (not recorded which). These receptor sequences come from a man aged 18-30 years who had mild COVID-19 (a few samples of this study predate the infection). Cell type and time point are not known. The CDR3 runs from the conserved cysteine through the conserved F or W. D genes are given only for firm matches. Rows may omit the clone size; those that give it use once, few, many or a size class.

TRBV28	NA	TRBJ2-3	many	CASSFGGRTTDTQYF	TGTGCCAGCAGTTTTGGAGGGCGGACCACAGATACGCAGTATTTT
TRBV5-1	NA	TRBJ2-2	NA	CASSLEWGELFF	TGCGCCAGCAGCTTGGAATGGGGGGAGCTGTTTTTT
TRBV29-1	TRBD2	TRBJ2-1	many	CSVDASGGYNEQFF	TGCAGCGTGGACGCTAGCGGGGGGTACAATGAGCAGTTCTTC
TRBV2	NA	TRBJ2-2	few	CASRAPQLTGELFF	TGTGCCAGCAGGGCACCACAGCTAACCGGGGAGCTGTTTTTT
TRBV6-2/TRBV6-3	NA	TRBJ1-5	few	CASSYGSPSNQPQHF	TGTGCCAGCAGTTACGGGTCCCCTAGCAATCAGCCCCAGCATTTT
TRBV9	TRBD2	TRBJ2-3	NA	CASSVDGSGNTDTQYF	TGTGCCAGCAGCGTAGATGGTAGCGGGAACACAGATACGCAGTATTTT
TRBV4-1	TRBD2	TRBJ2-7	few	CASSQVGRGAYEQYF	TGCGCCAGCAGCCAAGTCGGGAGGGGGGCCTACGAGCAGTACTTC
TRBV10-3	NA	TRBJ2-5	NA	CAISDPRGTQYF	TGTGCCATCAGTGACCCTAGGGGGACCCAGTACTTC
TRBV12-3/TRBV12-4	NA	TRBJ2-2	NA	CASSFLQTGELFF	TGTGCCAGCAGTTTTCTCCAGACCGGGGAGCTGTTTTTT
TRBV12-3/TRBV12-4	NA	TRBJ2-5	few	CASSFSPTQYF	TGTGCCAGCAGTTTCTCCCCGACCCAGTACTTC
TRBV4-1	TRBD2	TRBJ2-1	few	CASSPGGLAGGRSSYNEQFF	TGCGCCAGCAGCCCTGGAGGGCTAGCGGGGGGCCGTAGCTCCTACAATGAGCAGTTCTTC